This is a list of T cell receptor beta chains from one sample in a study of blood T cells in healthy people across ages. TCRdb reanalysed the 5' RACE reads using MiXCR and keeps one entry per CDR3 protein. Found here are approximately 800,000 distinct CDR3 sequences, about 36% of them singletons; the top ten hold around 13%. The specimen sequenced was blood. The receptors originated from a man younger than 35 in good health. Both conserved end residues are part of each CDR3. D genes are given only for firm matches. For some rows the clone size is stated as once, few or many, or as a class when expanded; others skip it.

DNA	CDR3	D	J	V	size
TGCGCCAGCAGCCAGGGACGTAACAATCAGCCCCAGCATTTT	CASSQGRNNQPQHF	.	TRBJ1-5	TRBV4-1	.
TGCGCCAGCAGCTTAGAGAGTATCATCCATGAGCAGTTCTTC	CASSLESIIHEQFF	.	TRBJ2-1	TRBV5-1	many
TGCAGTGCTGGAGTAAGGACTAGCGAAAACTACAATGAGCAGTACTTC	CSAGVRTSENYNEQYF	TRBD2	TRBJ2-7	TRBV20-1	.
TGCAGTGCTATAGGCTGGGCAGCCAAAAACATTCAGTACTTC	CSAIGWAAKNIQYF	.	TRBJ2-4	TRBV20-1	.
TGTGCCACCAGTGATAAGGGGGCGGCTCAGCCCCAGCATTTT	CATSDKGAAQPQHF	TRBD1	TRBJ1-5	TRBV24-1	.
TGTGCCAGCAGTCAGCCACAAGGACAGCTGATCTATGGCTACACCTTC	CASSQPQGQLIYGYTF	.	TRBJ1-2	TRBV6-6	many
TGTACCAGCAGTTACTCGAGGGGGGGCCAGCAGTACTTC	CTSSYSRGGQQYF	.	TRBJ2-5	TRBV6-5	.
TGCAGCGTCACCGTGTCAGTAACCAACACCGGGGAGCTGTTTTTT	CSVTVSVTNTGELFF	.	TRBJ2-2	TRBV29-1	.
.	CASHTWGRGADTRYF	.	TRBJ2-3	TRBV28	.
TGTGCCAGCAGCTTAGCGCGGCCCTCCGTCCTCACCGGGGAGCTGTTTTTT	CASSLARPSVLTGELFF	.	TRBJ2-2	TRBV7-2	once
TGCGCCAGCAGCTTGGGATCTGATGGGAACACTGAAGCTTTCTTT	CASSLGSDGNTEAFF	.	TRBJ1-1	TRBV5-1	.
TGTGCCAGCAGCCGTACAATTAGCGGGGTGGTAGAGACCCAGTACTTC	CASSRTISGVVETQYF	TRBD2	TRBJ2-5	TRBV7-2	.
TGCGCCAGCAGCTTGGGAGGGCTAGGCCAGCCCCAGCATTTT	CASSLGGLGQPQHF	.	TRBJ1-5	TRBV5-1	.
TGTGCCAGCACTAACGGACAGGGGGATGAAAAACTGTTTTTT	CASTNGQGDEKLFF	TRBD1	TRBJ1-4	TRBV6-6	.
TGTGCCAGCAGCCTTCGACAGACTTCTAATTCACCCCTCCACTTT	CASSLRQTSNSPLHF	.	TRBJ1-6	TRBV11-2	.
TGCGCCAGCAGCTTGGGGGACAGGGTAGGCGATTCACCCCTCCACTTT	CASSLGDRVGDSPLHF	TRBD1	TRBJ1-6	TRBV5-1	few
TGCAGTGCTAAGGGACTAGCGGGGGGTAGTGAGCAGTTCTTC	CSAKGLAGGSEQFF	TRBD2	TRBJ2-1	TRBV20-1	.
TGTGCCAGCAGTCGCGCGGGGGCGCAGGAGACCCAGTACTTC	CASSRAGAQETQYF	.	TRBJ2-5	TRBV12-3/TRBV12-4	once